The 11 T cell receptor beta chains presented below share a single source sample, sequenced in a study of PD-L1 blockade in urothelial cancer. Clones were sequenced by immunoSEQ multiplex PCR, and TCRdb holds only the in-frame ones, with some missing. The sample lists approximately 48,000 clones; around 79% were seen once. As to time point: pretreatment peripheral blood. The sample in question was PBMCs, obtained around atezolizumab (anti-PD-L1) treatment. Source of these receptors: a man between 65 and 79 years old with urothelial cancer.

The V and J genes are TRBV2 and TRBJ1-5; TRBD1 matches at 7 bases. Germline CDR1 SNHLY, CDR2 FYNNEI. With V trimmed by 5 bases and J by 3 bases, 7 bases remained unmatched. The CDR3 sequence is 15 residues long. CDR3 residues: CASSSQGYHNQPQHF. The CDR3 DNA follows: TGTGCCAGCAGTTCACAGGGGTATCACAATCAGCCCCAGCATTTT.

The chain employs TRBV12-5 and TRBJ1-2, with TRBD1 matching over 8 bases. CDR3 length equals 16 residues. In germline, CDR1 is LGHNT, CDR2 FRNRAP. V was pared by 4 bases and J by 1 base, with 8 bases of the junction left unmatched. CDR3 bases: TGTGCTAGTGGTTCTACAACAGGGGGAGATAACTATGGCTACACCTTC. Its protein product is CASGSTTGGDNYGYTF.

The CDR3 region is CASSVGLAGGPSDIQYF. CDR3 coding DNA: TGTGCCAGCAGCGTTGGACTAGCGGGAGGGCCATCGGACATTCAGTACTTC. V is TRBV5-6 and J is TRBJ2-4; 15 bases map to TRBD2. With V trimmed by 4 bases and J by 8 bases, 10 bases remained unmatched. From germline, CDR1 is SGHDT and CDR2 YYEEEE. The CDR3 covers 17 residues.

This clone came up a few times. The chain links TRBV11-3 to TRBJ2-2; 8 bases are a match to TRBD1. The CDR3 runs 14 residues. The V gene end was trimmed by 5 bases and the J gene end by 7 bases; junction bases not matched to a gene: 6. Per germline, CDR1 SGHNT and CDR2 YENEEA. The CDR3 bases are TGTGCCAGCAGCCCAGGGGGCGCGGGCGGGGAGCTGTTTTTT. This encodes CASSPGGAGGELFF. The variable domain in full, with the rest retrieved from reference TRBV11-3 and TRBJ2-2, is EAGVVQSPRYKIIEKKQPVAFWCNPISGHNTLYWYLQNLGQGPELLIRYENEEAVDDSQLPKDRFSAERLKGVDSTLKIQPAELGDSAVYLCASSPGGAGGELFFGEGSRLTVL.

The table lists this clone with a count of one. The CDR3 DNA reads TGTGCCAGTAGTATCGTCAGTTCGAACACCGGGGAGCTGTTTTTT. Its protein is CASSIVSSNTGELFF. J is TRBJ2-2 and V is TRBV19; D call uncertain. Germline V gives CDR1 LNHDA, CDR2 SQIVND (reference sequence). This CDR3 has 15 residues. V lost 3 bases and J 0 bases, leaving 8 bases between the germline ends. Using reference TRBV19 and TRBJ2-2 for the parts outside the CDR3, the full variable domain is DGGITQSPKYLFRKEGQNVTLSCEQNLNHDAMYWYRQDPGQGLRLIYYSQIVNDFQKGDIAEGYSVSREKKESFPLTVTSAQKNPTAFYLCASSIVSSNTGELFFGEGSRLTVL.

The chain is built from TRBV19 and TRBJ2-1; D is possibly TRBD2 (6 bases). The CDR3 has 14 residues. V shed 5 bases and J shed 7 bases, with 15 bases lying between them. Germline V lookup: CDR1 LNHDA, CDR2 SQIVND (reference sequence). The CDR3 bases are TGTGCCAGTAGTTTTAGCGGTGCGGGGAATGAGCAGTTCTTC. It codes for CASSFSGAGNEQFF.

The chain has TRBV19 and TRBJ2-6; a possible D gene is TRBD1 (6 bases). Deletions cut 7 bases from V and 0 bases from J, with 16 bases between. The CDR3 runs to 17 residues. Looked up from germline, CDR1 is LNHDA and CDR2 is SQIVND (reference sequence). The CDR3: CASMGARDLSGANVLTF. CDR3 nucleotides: TGTGCCAGTATGGGGGCCAGGGACCTCTCTGGGGCCAACGTCCTGACTTTC.

This sequence joins TRBV9 and TRBJ2-3, with 10 bases matching TRBD2. This CDR3 has 15 residues. J gave up 1 base and V 3 bases, and 2 bases lay outside the gene matches. Germline V gene lookup returns CDR1 SGDLS and CDR2 YYNGEE. The CDR3 nucleotides are TGTGCCAGCAGCGAGCGGGAGGGGGGCACAGATACGCAGTATTTT. Encoded protein: CASSEREGGTDTQYF.

J is TRBJ2-7 and V is TRBV5-6, with 11 bases fitting TRBD1. Unmatched junction bases numbered 6, after V lost 7 bases and J lost 3 bases. Germline V gives CDR1 SGHDT, CDR2 YYEEEE. There are 14 residues in the CDR3. The CDR3 is CASRRGQGGYEQYF. The CDR3, as DNA: TGTGCCAGCCGACGGGGACAGGGGGGCTACGAGCAGTACTTC.

This chain links TRBV6-6 with TRBJ1-5; weak D call: TRBD1 (6 bases). The CDR3 has 13 amino acids. Germline CDR1 MNHNY, CDR2 SVGAGI (reference sequence). V was pared by 6 bases and J by 9 bases, with 15 bases between. CDR3 in DNA: TGTGCCAGCAGCCCCACAGGGAACTGGCCCCAGCATTTT. Translating gives CASSPTGNWPQHF.

The chain combines TRBV2 with TRBJ2-3; TRBD2 matches at 11 bases. The CDR3 covers 14 residues. Germline CDR1 and CDR2: SNHLY and FYNNEI. Unmatched junction bases numbered 7, after V lost 8 bases and J lost 6 bases. The CDR3 DNA reads TGTGCCAGCGCGGGTAGCGGGAGGGGGGATACGCAGTATTTT. It yields the protein CASAGSGRGDTQYF.